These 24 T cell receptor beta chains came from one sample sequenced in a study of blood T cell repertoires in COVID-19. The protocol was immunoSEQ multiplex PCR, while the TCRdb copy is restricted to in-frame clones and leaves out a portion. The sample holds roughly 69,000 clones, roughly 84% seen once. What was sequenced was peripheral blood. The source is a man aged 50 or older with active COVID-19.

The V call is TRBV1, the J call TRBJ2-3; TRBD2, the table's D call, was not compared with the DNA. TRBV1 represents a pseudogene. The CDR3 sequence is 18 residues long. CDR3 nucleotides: TGCACCAGCAGCCATCAGTGGAGAAAGCGGGGCTTCACAGATACGCAGTATTTT. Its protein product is CTSSHQWRKRGFTDTQYF.

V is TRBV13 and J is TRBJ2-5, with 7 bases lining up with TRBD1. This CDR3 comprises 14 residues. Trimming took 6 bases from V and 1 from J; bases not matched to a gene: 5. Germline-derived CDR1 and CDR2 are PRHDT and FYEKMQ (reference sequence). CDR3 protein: CASRKTGAQETQYF. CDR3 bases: TGTGCCAGCAGGAAAACAGGGGCCCAAGAGACCCAGTACTTC. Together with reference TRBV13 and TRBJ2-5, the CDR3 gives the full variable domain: AAGVIQSPRHLIKEKRETATLKCYPIPRHDTVYWYQQGPGQDPQFLISFYEKMQSDKGSIPDRFSAQQFSDYHSELNMSSLELGDSALYFCASRKTGAQETQYFGPGTRLLVL.

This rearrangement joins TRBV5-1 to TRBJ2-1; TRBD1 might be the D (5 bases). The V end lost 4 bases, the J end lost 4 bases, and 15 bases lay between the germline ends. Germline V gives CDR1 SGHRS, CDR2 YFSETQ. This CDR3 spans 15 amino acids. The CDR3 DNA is TGCGCCAGCAGCCCACAGGCTCGGGCTTACAATGAGCAGTTCTTC. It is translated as CASSPQARAYNEQFF.

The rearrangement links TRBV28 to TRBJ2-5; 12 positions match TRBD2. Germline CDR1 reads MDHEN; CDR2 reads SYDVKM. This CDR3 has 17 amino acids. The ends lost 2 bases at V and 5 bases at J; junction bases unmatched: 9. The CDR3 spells CASSLPPGLAGKETQYF. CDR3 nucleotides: TGTGCCAGCAGTTTACCCCCCGGACTAGCGGGGAAGGAGACCCAGTACTTC.

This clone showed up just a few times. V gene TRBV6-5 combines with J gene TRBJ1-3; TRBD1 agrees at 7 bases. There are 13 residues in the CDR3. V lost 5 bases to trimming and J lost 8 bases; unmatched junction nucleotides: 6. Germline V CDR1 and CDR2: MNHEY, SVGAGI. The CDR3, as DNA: TGTGCCAGCAGTACCCGGGACAGAGACACCATATATTTT. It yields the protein CASSTRDRDTIYF.

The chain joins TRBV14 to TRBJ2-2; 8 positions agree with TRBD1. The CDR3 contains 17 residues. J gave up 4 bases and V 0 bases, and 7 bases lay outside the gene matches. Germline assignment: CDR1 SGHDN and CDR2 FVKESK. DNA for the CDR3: TGTGCCAGCAGCCAAGATAGGCAGGGGGCGGCCACCGGGGAGCTGTTTTTT. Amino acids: CASSQDRQGAATGELFF.

The CDR3 nucleotides read TGTGCCAGCAGCCCAGGACAGGGGGCGAGCGAGCAGTACTTC. Its protein is CASSPGQGASEQYF. The chain uses TRBV11-2 and TRBJ2-7; 11 bases are a match to TRBD1. The CDR3 sequence is 14 residues long. Germline CDR1 SGHAT, CDR2 FQNNGV. Unmatched junction bases numbered 6, after V lost 5 bases and J lost 6 bases.

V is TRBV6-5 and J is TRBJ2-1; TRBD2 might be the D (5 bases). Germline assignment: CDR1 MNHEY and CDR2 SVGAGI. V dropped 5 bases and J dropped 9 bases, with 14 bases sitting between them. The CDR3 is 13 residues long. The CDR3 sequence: CASSPSGWGEQFF. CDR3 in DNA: TGTGCCAGCAGTCCCAGCGGTTGGGGTGAGCAGTTCTTC.

The CDR3 nucleotides read TGTGCCAGCAGCTTGGGGGGGTTAGCGGGAGTAGGAGAGACCCAGTACTTC. This translates into CASSLGGLAGVGETQYF. The chain links TRBV5-4 to TRBJ2-5; TRBD2 aligns across 9 bases. Germline CDR1 SGHNT, CDR2 YYREEE (reference sequence). J gave up 4 bases and V 0 bases, and 10 bases lay outside the gene matches. This CDR3 spans 17 amino acids. Supplemented by reference TRBV5-4 and TRBJ2-5, the full variable domain reads ETGVTQSPTHLIKTRGQQVTLRCSSQSGHNTVSWYQQALGQGPQFIFQYYREEENGRGNFPPRFSGLQFPNYSSELNVNALELDDSALYLCASSLGGLAGVGETQYFGPGTRLLVL.

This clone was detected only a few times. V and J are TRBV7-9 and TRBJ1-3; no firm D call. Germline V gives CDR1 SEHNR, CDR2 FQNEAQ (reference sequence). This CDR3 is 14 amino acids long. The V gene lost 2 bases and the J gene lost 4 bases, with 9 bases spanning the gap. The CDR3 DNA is TGTGCCAGCAGCTTAAACACCATGGGAAACACCATATATTTT. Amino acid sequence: CASSLNTMGNTIYF.

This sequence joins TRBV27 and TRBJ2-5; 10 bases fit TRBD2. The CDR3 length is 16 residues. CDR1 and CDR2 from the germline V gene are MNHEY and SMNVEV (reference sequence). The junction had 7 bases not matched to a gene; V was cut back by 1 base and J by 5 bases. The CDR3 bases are TGTGCCAGCAGTTTATTAGGTAGCGGGAGGTTGGAGACCCAGTACTTC. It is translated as CASSLLGSGRLETQYF.

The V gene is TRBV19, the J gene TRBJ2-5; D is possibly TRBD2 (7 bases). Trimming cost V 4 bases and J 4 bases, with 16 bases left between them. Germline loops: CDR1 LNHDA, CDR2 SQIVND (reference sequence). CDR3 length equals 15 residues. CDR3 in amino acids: CASSRIGGTTETQYF. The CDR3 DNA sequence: TGTGCCAGTAGTAGGATAGGGGGGACTACAGAGACCCAGTACTTC.

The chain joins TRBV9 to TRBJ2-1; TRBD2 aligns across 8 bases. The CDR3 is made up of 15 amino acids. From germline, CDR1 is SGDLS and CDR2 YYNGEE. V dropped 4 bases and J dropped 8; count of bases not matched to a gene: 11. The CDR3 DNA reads TGTGCCAGCAGCACGCCGGGGGGGTCCGTCCATGAGCAGTTCTTC. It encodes CASSTPGGSVHEQFF.

The CDR3 DNA is TGTGCCAGCAGCTTGGCGGTCTACAATGAGCAGTTCTTC. Translation gives CASSLAVYNEQFF. The chain combines TRBV5-5 with TRBJ2-1; no clear D gene. V dropped 0 bases and J dropped 3 bases, with 4 bases sitting between them. CDR1 and CDR2 from the germline V gene are SGHKS and YYEKEE (reference sequence). The CDR3 sequence is 13 residues long.

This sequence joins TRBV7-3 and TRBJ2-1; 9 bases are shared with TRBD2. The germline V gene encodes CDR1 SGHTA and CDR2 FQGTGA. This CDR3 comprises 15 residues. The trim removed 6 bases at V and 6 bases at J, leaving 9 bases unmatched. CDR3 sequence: CASSPVAGVGNEQFF. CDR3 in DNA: TGTGCCAGCAGTCCCGTAGCGGGAGTAGGCAATGAGCAGTTCTTC.

DNA for the CDR3: TGTGCCAGCTTCCGGTCTGGGAGTGATGGCTACACCTTC. Translating it yields CASFRSGSDGYTF. This chain joins TRBV14 and TRBJ1-2, with unresolved D. Germline assignment: CDR1 SGHDN and CDR2 FVKESK. This CDR3 is 13 amino acids long. Trimming took 8 bases from V and 6 from J, leaving 16 bases between them. Variable domain in full (rest from reference TRBV14 and TRBJ1-2): EAGVTQFPSHSVIEKGQTVTLRCDPISGHDNLYWYRRVMGKEIKFLLHFVKESKQDESGMPNNRFLAERTGGTYSTLKVQPAELEDSGVYFCASFRSGSDGYTFGSGTRLTVV.

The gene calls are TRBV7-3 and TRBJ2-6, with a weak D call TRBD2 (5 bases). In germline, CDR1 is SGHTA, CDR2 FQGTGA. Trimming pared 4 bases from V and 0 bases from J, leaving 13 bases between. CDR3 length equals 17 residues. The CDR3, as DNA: TGTGCCAGCAGCTCCCTCCTCGGGGTCTCTGGGGCCAACGTCCTGACTTTC. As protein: CASSSLLGVSGANVLTF.

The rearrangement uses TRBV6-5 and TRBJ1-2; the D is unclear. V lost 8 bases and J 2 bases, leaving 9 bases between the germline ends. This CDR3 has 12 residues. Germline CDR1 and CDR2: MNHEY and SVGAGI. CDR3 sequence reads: CASGRTNYGYTF. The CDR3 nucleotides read TGTGCCAGCGGGCGCACGAACTATGGCTACACCTTC.

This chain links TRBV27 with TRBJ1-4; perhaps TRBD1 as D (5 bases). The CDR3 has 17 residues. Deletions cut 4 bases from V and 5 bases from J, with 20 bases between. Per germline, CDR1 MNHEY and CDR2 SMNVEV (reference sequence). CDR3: CASSSPAPGGENEKLFF. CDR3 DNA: TGTGCCAGCAGTTCCCCCGCGCCCGGAGGGGAGAATGAAAAACTGTTTTTT.

The CDR3 reads CASSWPGDQPQHF. CDR3 nucleotide sequence: TGTGCCAGCAGCTGGCCAGGGGATCAGCCCCAGCATTTT. This rearrangement joins TRBV7-2 to TRBJ1-5; perhaps TRBD1 as D (6 bases). This CDR3 has 13 residues. V lost 4 bases, J lost 5 bases, and 9 bases lay in between. Germline CDR1 and CDR2: SGHTA and FQGNSA. The full variable domain, with the rest looked up from reference TRBV7-2 and TRBJ1-5, is GAGVSQSPSNKVTEKGKDVELRCDPISGHTALYWYRQSLGQGLEFLIYFQGNSAPDKSGLPSDRFSAERTGGSVSTLTIQRTQQEDSAVYLCASSWPGDQPQHFGDGTRLSIL.

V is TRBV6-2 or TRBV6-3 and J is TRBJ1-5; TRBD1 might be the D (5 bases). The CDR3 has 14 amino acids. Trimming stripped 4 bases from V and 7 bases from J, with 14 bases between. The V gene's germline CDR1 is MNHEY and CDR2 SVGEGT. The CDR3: CASSFGGSSQPQHF. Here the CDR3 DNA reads TGTGCCAGCAGTTTCGGGGGATCAAGCCAGCCCCAGCATTTT.

CDR3 nucleotide sequence: TGTGCCAGCAGTACACTAGCGGAACAAGAGACCCAGTACTTC. Translating gives CASSTLAEQETQYF. This chain connects TRBV28 to TRBJ2-5; 8 bases are a match to TRBD2. From germline, CDR1 is MDHEN and CDR2 SYDVKM. This CDR3 spans 14 amino acids. The junction had 4 bases not matched to a gene; V was cut back by 5 bases and J by 2 bases. Complete variable domain (other parts from reference TRBV28 and TRBJ2-5): DVKVTQSSRYLVKRTGEKVFLECVQDMDHENMFWYRQDPGLGLRLIYFSYDVKMKEKGDIPEGYSVSREKKERFSLILESASTNQTSMYLCASSTLAEQETQYFGPGTRLLVL.

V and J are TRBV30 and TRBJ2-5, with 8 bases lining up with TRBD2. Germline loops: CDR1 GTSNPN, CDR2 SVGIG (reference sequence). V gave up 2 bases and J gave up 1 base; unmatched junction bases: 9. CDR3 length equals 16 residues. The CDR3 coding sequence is TGTGCCTGGAGTCCCCTCGGCCTAGCGGGCCAAGAGACCCAGTACTTC. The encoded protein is CAWSPLGLAGQETQYF.

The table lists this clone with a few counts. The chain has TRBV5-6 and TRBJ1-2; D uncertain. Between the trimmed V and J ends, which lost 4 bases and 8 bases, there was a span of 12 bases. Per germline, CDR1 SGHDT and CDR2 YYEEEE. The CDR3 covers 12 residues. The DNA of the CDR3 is TGTGCCAGCAGCAAATCTCGGAGGGGCTACACCTTC. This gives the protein CASSKSRRGYTF.